Following are 31 T cell receptor beta chains from one sample sequenced in a study of CD8+CD57+ T cells in acquired aplastic anemia. CDR3 and TCR beta VDJ profiling relied on a genomic DNA template. From the reads, TCRdb called clonotypes with MiXCR, one entry per CDR3 protein. This sample has around 170,000 distinct CDR3 sequences, with approximately 60% found just once. Source material: sorted CD4+, CD8+, or CD8+CD57+ T cells (not recorded which) from PBMCs. The receptors derive from a human donor in good health.

This clonotype appeared many times. The chain uses TRBV20-1 and TRBJ2-3; TRBD2 aligns across 11 bases. V was clipped by 2 bases and J by 3 bases; unmatched bases: 13. Germline-derived CDR1 and CDR2 are DFQATT and SNEGSKA (reference sequence). This CDR3 is built from 18 residues. CDR3: CSARSYRGLAGGTDTQYF. CDR3 in DNA: TGCAGTGCTAGATCCTATCGGGGGCTAGCGGGAGGTACAGATACGCAGTATTTT.

This clonotype was counted ten times or more. V usage is TRBV9 and J usage is TRBJ2-3; the match to TRBD2 covers 11 bases. There are 16 residues in the CDR3. The V segment lost 4 bases and the J segment 4 bases; nucleotides outside the gene matches: 8. Germline-derived CDR1 and CDR2 are SGDLS and YYNGEE. The CDR3 sequence: CASSPLGLAGADTQYF. The CDR3 bases are TGTGCCAGCAGCCCTCTCGGACTAGCGGGCGCAGATACGCAGTATTTT. Full variable domain (missing parts from reference TRBV9 and TRBJ2-3): DSGVTQTPKHLITATGQRVTLRCSPRSGDLSVYWYQQSLDQGLQFLIQYYNGEERAKGNILERFSAQQFPDLHSELNLSSLELGDSALYFCASSPLGLAGADTQYFGPGTRLTVL.

The genes are TRBV15 and TRBJ2-7, with 7 bases lining up with TRBD1. Germline loops: CDR1 LNHNV, CDR2 YYDKDF (reference sequence). This CDR3 contains 14 residues. J was trimmed by 1 base and V by 5 bases; bases with no gene match: 5. The CDR3, as DNA: TGTGCCACCAGCGGGGACAGCGAATCCTACGAGCAGTACTTC. It codes for CATSGDSESYEQYF.

The chain couples TRBV2 to TRBJ2-7; 9 positions match TRBD1. CDR1 and CDR2 (germline): SNHLY, FYNNEI. The CDR3 has 14 amino acids. V shed 5 bases and J 2 bases; nucleotides not matched to a gene: 4. CDR3 sequence reads: CASSTGTGTYEQYF. Here the CDR3 DNA reads TGTGCCAGCAGTACCGGGACAGGGACCTACGAGCAGTACTTC.

The chain uses TRBV24-1 and TRBJ2-7, with 7 bases fitting TRBD1. The CDR3 spans 16 residues. V lost 2 bases to trimming and J lost 2 bases; unmatched junction nucleotides: 8. From germline, CDR1 is KGHDR and CDR2 SFDVKD. CDR3 bases: TGTGCCACCAGTGATTGGAGACAGGGCTCCACCTACGAGCAGTACTTC. It codes for CATSDWRQGSTYEQYF.

This clonotype has only one observation. The J gene is TRBJ1-2, the V gene TRBV20-1; 7 nucleotides agree with TRBD1. Germline V gives CDR1 DFQATT, CDR2 SNEGSKA (reference sequence). The CDR3 consists of 13 residues. V dropped 3 bases and J dropped 1; count of bases not matched to a gene: 2. The DNA of the CDR3 is TGCAGTGCTAGGGACAGGCTTAACTATGGCTACACCTTC. It specifies CSARDRLNYGYTF.

The rearrangement uses TRBV2 and TRBJ2-2, with D perhaps TRBD1 (7 bases). Germline CDR1 and CDR2: SNHLY and FYNNEI. CDR3 size: 14 residues. Deletions cut 8 bases from V and 0 bases from J, with 10 bases between. The CDR3 nucleotides are TGTGCCAGCCGGGGGACAGCGAACACCGGGGAGCTGTTTTTT. The encoded protein is CASRGTANTGELFF.

The V call is TRBV29-1, the J call TRBJ1-1; the match to TRBD1 covers 7 bases. Germline CDR1 SQVTM, CDR2 ANQGSEA. V shed 6 bases, J shed 4 bases, and the junction held 8 bases outside the gene matches. This CDR3 is built from 13 residues. DNA of the CDR3: TGCAGCGTCCACAGGGGTCTGAGCACTGAAGCTTTCTTT. Its translation: CSVHRGLSTEAFF. The variable domain in full, with the rest retrieved from reference TRBV29-1 and TRBJ1-1, is SAVISQKPSRDICQRGTSLTIQCQVDSQVTMMFWYRQQPGQSLTLIATANQGSEATYESGFVIDKFPISRPNLTFSTLTVSNMSPEDSSIYLCSVHRGLSTEAFFGQGTRLTVV.

This clonotype appeared many times. The rearrangement uses TRBV11-3 and TRBJ2-5, with D possibly matching TRBD1 (6 bases). The CDR3 extends over 13 amino acids. Between the trimmed V and J ends, which lost 5 bases and 5 bases, there was a span of 12 bases. Germline V gives CDR1 SGHNT, CDR2 YENEEA. The chain's CDR3 is CASSARGGETQYF. CDR3 DNA: TGTGCCAGCAGCGCCAGGGGTGGGGAGACCCAGTACTTC. The entire variable domain, with the rest obtained from reference TRBV11-3 and TRBJ2-5, is as follows: EAGVVQSPRYKIIEKKQPVAFWCNPISGHNTLYWYLQNLGQGPELLIRYENEEAVDDSQLPKDRFSAERLKGVDSTLKIQPAELGDSAVYLCASSARGGETQYFGPGTRLLVL.

Many counts were recorded for this clonotype. This chain joins TRBV20-1 and TRBJ2-4; tentative D call: TRBD2 (6 bases). Trimming stripped 3 bases from V and 4 bases from J, with 16 bases between. The CDR3 contains 15 residues. The germline CDR1 and CDR2 sequences are DFQATT and SNEGSKA (reference sequence). The CDR3 DNA reads TGCAGTGCTAGTAAAGGGGAGGCCAAGAAAAACATTCAGTACTTC. Translated, it gives CSASKGEAKKNIQYF.

This sequence joins TRBV25-1 and TRBJ1-4; D remains ambiguous. Trimming shortened V by 7 bases and J by 5 bases, and 11 bases separated the two germline ends. The germline CDR1 and CDR2 sequences are MGHDK and SYGVNS. The CDR3 runs to 13 residues. CDR3 nucleotides: TGTGCCAGCAATGGCCGGAGAAATGAAAAACTGTTTTTT. It translates to CASNGRRNEKLFF.

The rearrangement uses TRBV2 and TRBJ1-5, with 8 bases identical to TRBD1. CDR1 is SNHLY and CDR2 is FYNNEI in the germline V gene. CDR3 length: 15 residues. V dropped 7 bases and J dropped 6; count of bases not matched to a gene: 11. The CDR3: CASTRTTGGRQPQHF. Here the CDR3 DNA reads TGTGCCAGCACCAGGACTACAGGGGGACGTCAGCCCCAGCATTTT.

The chain employs TRBV27 and TRBJ1-2; D might be TRBD1 (6 bases). Per germline, CDR1 MNHEY and CDR2 SMNVEV (reference sequence). The germline V and J ends were trimmed by 5 bases and 4 bases, with 17 bases remaining between them. This CDR3 comprises 15 residues. The CDR3 bases are TGTGCCAGCAGTACTAGCAGGGGAGGCGGCTATGGCTACACCTTC. This translates into CASSTSRGGGYGYTF.

This sequence joins TRBV2 and TRBJ1-1; no clear D gene. V was cut by 6 bases and J by 1 base, with 6 bases left in between. From germline, CDR1 is SNHLY and CDR2 FYNNEI. There are 12 residues in the CDR3. CDR3: CASRLENTEAFF. CDR3 bases: TGTGCCAGCAGGTTGGAGAACACTGAAGCTTTCTTT.

This chain connects TRBV2 to TRBJ1-5; D is possibly TRBD1 (6 bases). From germline, CDR1 is SNHLY and CDR2 FYNNEI. V was clipped by 2 bases and J by 3 bases, with 8 bases between them. CDR3 length: 14 residues. CDR3: CASSERTDNQPQHF. CDR3 in DNA: TGTGCCAGCAGTGAAAGGACAGACAATCAGCCCCAGCATTTT.

This clonotype was counted ten times or more. The genes are TRBV20-1 and TRBJ1-2, with a weak D call TRBD1 (6 bases). Germline values: CDR1 DFQATT, CDR2 SNEGSKA (reference sequence). Trimming stripped 1 base from V and 6 bases from J, with 15 bases between. The CDR3 is made up of 14 amino acids. CDR3 DNA sequence: TGCAGTGCTAGAGGAGGGGGGGGCCTTGATGGCTACACCTTC. Its protein is CSARGGGGLDGYTF.

V gene TRBV4-3 combines with J gene TRBJ1-2; a possible D gene is TRBD1 (6 bases). The CDR3 spans 14 residues. CDR1 LGHNA and CDR2 YSLEER come from the germline V gene. The ends were cut back, 3 bases at V and 8 bases at J, with 16 bases in the middle. In DNA, the CDR3 is TGCGCCAGCAGCCAGGCGACAGGTTGGCTGGGCTACACCTTC. It encodes CASSQATGWLGYTF.

This sequence joins TRBV20-1 and TRBJ1-5; 8 bases line up with TRBD1. The CDR3 covers 14 residues. CDR1 and CDR2 from the germline V gene are DFQATT and SNEGSKA (reference sequence). Trimming removed 7 bases from V and 2 bases from J; junction bases left unmatched: 7. CDR3 sequence: CSGTDRVGNQPQHF. The CDR3 DNA sequence: TGCAGTGGGACGGACAGGGTGGGCAATCAGCCCCAGCATTTT.

The sample holds a few counts of this clonotype. The rearrangement uses TRBV7-2 and TRBJ2-3; D is unresolved. The CDR3 extends over 12 amino acids. Trimming left V 1 base short and J 6 bases short, with 5 bases between. CDR1 SGHTA and CDR2 FQGNSA come from the germline V gene. The CDR3 sequence is CASSLVADTQYF. As DNA, the CDR3 is TGTGCCAGCAGCTTAGTGGCCGATACGCAGTATTTT.

The chain uses TRBV5-6 and TRBJ2-5, with 11 bases aligning to TRBD1. There are 15 residues in the CDR3. Trimming removed 3 bases from V and 4 bases from J; junction bases left unmatched: 5. Germline lookup yields CDR1 SGHDT and CDR2 YYEEEE. The CDR3 DNA reads TGTGCCAGCAGCTACGGACAGGGGGCAACAGAGACCCAGTACTTC. This sequence encodes CASSYGQGATETQYF.

The chain uses TRBV2 and TRBJ1-1; D is undetermined. Looked up from germline, CDR1 is SNHLY and CDR2 is FYNNEI. The length of the CDR3 is 12 residues. V lost 7 bases to trimming and J lost 4 bases, with 10 bases between them. CDR3 in amino acids: CASKDLSTEAFF. The DNA for the CDR3 is TGTGCCAGCAAGGATCTAAGCACTGAAGCTTTCTTT. Based on the CDR3 plus reference TRBV2 and TRBJ1-1, the full variable domain is EPEVTQTPSHQVTQMGQEVILRCVPISNHLYFYWYRQILGQKVEFLVSFYNNEISEKSEIFDDQFSVERPDGSNFTLKIRSTKLEDSAMYFCASKDLSTEAFFGQGTRLTVV.

This chain connects TRBV19 to TRBJ1-2; D is undetermined. Trimming removed 7 bases at V and 4 bases at J, with 7 bases between. This CDR3 spans 11 amino acids. CDR1 LNHDA and CDR2 SQIVND come from the germline V gene (reference sequence). Here the CDR3 reads CASMKGYGYTF. For the CDR3, the DNA is TGTGCCAGTATGAAGGGCTATGGCTACACCTTC. The whole variable domain, remainder taken from reference TRBV19 and TRBJ1-2, is DGGITQSPKYLFRKEGQNVTLSCEQNLNHDAMYWYRQDPGQGLRLIYYSQIVNDFQKGDIAEGYSVSREKKESFPLTVTSAQKNPTAFYLCASMKGYGYTFGSGTRLTVV.

This clonotype has a count of ten or more. This chain links TRBV15 with TRBJ2-2; 8 bases match TRBD2. The CDR3 covers 15 residues. Germline values: CDR1 LNHNV, CDR2 YYDKDF (reference sequence). V was pared by 5 bases and J by 5 bases, with 7 bases of the junction left unmatched. The CDR3 nucleotides are TGTGCCACCAGCTGGAGGCTAGCGGGTACCGGGGAGCTGTTTTTT. Encoded protein: CATSWRLAGTGELFF.

The CDR3: CASSPELTGLYGYTF. CDR3 DNA sequence: TGTGCCAGCAGCCCCGAATTGACAGGCCTGTATGGCTACACCTTC. The chain uses TRBV7-8 and TRBJ1-2; tentatively, D is TRBD1 (6 bases). Between the trimmed V and J ends, which lost 5 bases and 5 bases, there was a span of 18 bases. The germline V gene encodes CDR1 SGHVS and CDR2 FQNEAQ. The CDR3 is 15 amino acids.

The chain recombines TRBV7-9 with TRBJ2-1; weak D call: TRBD2 (5 bases). CDR1 is SEHNR and CDR2 is FQNEAQ in the germline V gene (reference sequence). The V gene lost 2 bases and the J gene lost 10 bases, with 12 bases spanning the gap. The CDR3 runs to 13 residues. The CDR3: CASSLPGSGEQFF. The CDR3 region has the DNA TGTGCCAGCAGCTTACCGGGCTCGGGGGAGCAGTTCTTC.

This chain uses TRBV5-1 with TRBJ2-7; a weak D match, TRBD2 (7 bases). There are 16 residues in the CDR3. Germline V gives CDR1 SGHRS, CDR2 YFSETQ. V lost 0 bases to trimming and J lost 2 bases, with 15 bases between them. CDR3: CASSLEGGAAPYEQYF. The CDR3, as DNA: TGCGCCAGCAGCTTGGAAGGGGGGGCCGCCCCCTACGAGCAGTACTTC.

V usage is TRBV2 and J usage is TRBJ1-5; TRBD1 is a possible D gene (6 bases). The CDR3 runs 16 residues. CDR1 and CDR2 (germline): SNHLY, FYNNEI. V lost 2 bases, J lost 5 bases, and 16 bases lay in between. CDR3 region: CASSELSPQGDQPQHF. The CDR3 coding sequence is TGTGCCAGCAGTGAACTAAGTCCACAGGGAGATCAGCCCCAGCATTTT. Looking up the rest from reference TRBV2 and TRBJ1-5 gives the full variable domain: EPEVTQTPSHQVTQMGQEVILRCVPISNHLYFYWYRQILGQKVEFLVSFYNNEISEKSEIFDDQFSVERPDGSNFTLKIRSTKLEDSAMYFCASSELSPQGDQPQHFGDGTRLSIL.

This clonotype was recorded only once. The CDR3 sequence is CSALGGELGTQYF. The CDR3, as DNA: TGCAGTGCGCTGGGGGGGGAGCTGGGGACCCAGTACTTC. The genes are TRBV20-1 and TRBJ2-5; TRBD2 matches 7 bases. Germline CDR1 reads DFQATT; CDR2 reads SNEGSKA (reference sequence). This CDR3 is 13 amino acids long. V trimming: 6 bases; J trimming: 7 bases; junction bases outside the gene matches: 11.

The chain links TRBV25-1 to TRBJ1-2, with TRBD1 matching over 8 bases. V lost 7 bases and J lost 5; bases outside the gene matches: 15. The CDR3 is 16 amino acids. Germline CDR1 is MGHDK and CDR2 is SYGVNS. As DNA, the CDR3 is TGTGCCAGCAACGGACAGGGCTTGAATCAAGGATATGGCTACACCTTC. It is translated as CASNGQGLNQGYGYTF.

The chain recombines TRBV9 with TRBJ2-1; D possibly uses TRBD1 or TRBD2 (5 bases each). Germline CDR1 SGDLS, CDR2 YYNGEE. V was clipped by 0 bases and J by 7 bases, with 17 bases between them. The CDR3 has 16 amino acids. The DNA for the CDR3 is TGTGCCAGCAGCGTAGGAGGGTCAGACAGTGGGAATGAGCAGTTCTTC. Translating it yields CASSVGGSDSGNEQFF.

This sequence joins TRBV20-1 and TRBJ1-2, with 10 bases matching TRBD1. The germline gives CDR1 DFQATT, CDR2 SNEGSKA (reference sequence). This CDR3 is built from 14 residues. The trim removed 6 bases at V and 7 bases at J, leaving 11 bases unmatched. CDR3 amino acids: CSAPTGGWPGGYTF. Written as DNA, the CDR3 is TGCAGTGCCCCGACAGGGGGCTGGCCTGGTGGCTACACCTTC.